This T cell receptor beta chain was found in a study of OX40 agonist ivuxolimab in advanced cancers. Study summary: Earlier anti-PD-1, anti-PD-L1 or anti-CTLA-4 therapy was permitted; less than 50% had received some. Study-wide results and caveats: Not determined was the antigen specificity of the expanded peripheral T cells.

TCRdb's copy holds only in-frame clones and misses some; the assay was immunoSEQ multiplex PCR. The profile shows approximately 90,000 clones, about 87% of them singletons. A word on this clone: Its antigen is still unknown.

This TCR was sampled from an adult with an advanced solid tumor such as melanoma, head and neck, liver or kidney cancer. Material: CD4+ or CD8+ T cells sorted from blood, obtained in a trial of the OX40 agonist ivuxolimab.

CDR3 in amino acids: CASSPGTSGKETQYF. In DNA, the CDR3 is TGTGCCAGTAGTCCCGGGACTAGCGGAAAAGAGACCCAGTACTTC. The chain employs TRBV19 and TRBJ2-5; 11 bases map to TRBD2. The CDR3 length is 15 residues. Trimming at V came to 5 bases and at J to 3 bases, leaving 5 bases not matched to a gene. From germline, CDR1 is LNHDA and CDR2 SQIVND (reference sequence).